This TCR beta chain was sequenced for a study of blood T cell repertoires in COVID-19. CDR3 length: 15 residues. V dropped 6 bases and J dropped 6; count of bases not matched to a gene: 5. CDR1 and CDR2 from the germline V gene are MNHEY and SVGAGI. Data came from immunoSEQ multiplex PCR; TCRdb stores just in-frame clones and leaves some out. The sample consists of 130,000 or so clones, 75% to 90% of them appearing once. The chain combines TRBV6-5 with TRBJ2-1; TRBD2 agrees at 13 bases. Specimen: peripheral blood. This clonotype was sampled from a woman aged 50 to 60 who had recovered from COVID-19. The CDR3 reads CASRMGLAGTNEQFF. The CDR3, as DNA: TGTGCCAGCAGGATGGGACTAGCGGGGACCAATGAGCAGTTCTTC.